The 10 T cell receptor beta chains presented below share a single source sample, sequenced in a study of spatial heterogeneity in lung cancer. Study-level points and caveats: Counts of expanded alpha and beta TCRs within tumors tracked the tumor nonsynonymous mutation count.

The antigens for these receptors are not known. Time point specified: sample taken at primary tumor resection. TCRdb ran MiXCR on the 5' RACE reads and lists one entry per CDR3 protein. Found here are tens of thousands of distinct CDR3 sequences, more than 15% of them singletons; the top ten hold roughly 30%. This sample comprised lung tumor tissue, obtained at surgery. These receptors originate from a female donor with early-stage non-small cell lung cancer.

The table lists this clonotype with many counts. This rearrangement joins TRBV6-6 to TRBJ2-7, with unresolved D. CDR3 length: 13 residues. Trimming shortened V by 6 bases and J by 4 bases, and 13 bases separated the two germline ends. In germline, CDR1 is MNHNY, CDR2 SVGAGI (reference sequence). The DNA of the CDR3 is TGTGCCAGCAGCCAAACCATGGGGTACGAGCAGTACTTC. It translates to CASSQTMGYEQYF.

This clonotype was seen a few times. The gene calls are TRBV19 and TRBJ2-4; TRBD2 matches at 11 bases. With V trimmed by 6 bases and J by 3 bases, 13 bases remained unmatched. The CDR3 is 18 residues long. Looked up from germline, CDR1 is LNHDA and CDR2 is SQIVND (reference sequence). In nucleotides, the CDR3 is TGTGCCAGTAGAAATATTGGACTAGCGGGTATTGGCAAAAACATTCAGTACTTC. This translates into CASRNIGLAGIGKNIQYF.

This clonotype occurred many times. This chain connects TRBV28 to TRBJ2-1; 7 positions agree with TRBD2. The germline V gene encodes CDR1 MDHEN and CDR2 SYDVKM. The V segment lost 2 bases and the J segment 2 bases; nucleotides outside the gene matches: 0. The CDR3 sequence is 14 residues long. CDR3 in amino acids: CASSLSGTYNEQFF. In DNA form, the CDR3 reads TGTGCCAGCAGTTTAAGCGGGACCTACAATGAGCAGTTCTTC.

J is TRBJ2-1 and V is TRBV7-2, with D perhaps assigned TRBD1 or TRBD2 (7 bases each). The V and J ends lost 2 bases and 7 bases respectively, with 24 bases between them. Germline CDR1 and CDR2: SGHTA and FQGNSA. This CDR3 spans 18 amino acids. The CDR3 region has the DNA TGTGCCAGCAGCTTAAAGGGGGCTAGCGGTTACCAGACGAATGAGCAGTTCTTC. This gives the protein CASSLKGASGYQTNEQFF.

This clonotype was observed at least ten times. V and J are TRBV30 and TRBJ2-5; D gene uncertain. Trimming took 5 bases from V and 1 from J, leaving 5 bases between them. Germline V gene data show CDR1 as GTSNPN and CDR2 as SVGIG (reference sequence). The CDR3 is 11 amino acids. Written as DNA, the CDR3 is TGTGCCTGGGCGGCCCAAGAGACCCAGTACTTC. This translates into CAWAAQETQYF.

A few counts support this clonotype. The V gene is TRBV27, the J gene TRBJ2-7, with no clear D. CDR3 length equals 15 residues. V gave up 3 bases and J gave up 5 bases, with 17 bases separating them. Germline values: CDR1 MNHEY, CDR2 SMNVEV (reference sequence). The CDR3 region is CASSFHPAMGHEQYF. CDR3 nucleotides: TGTGCCAGCAGTTTTCATCCGGCCATGGGCCACGAGCAGTACTTC.

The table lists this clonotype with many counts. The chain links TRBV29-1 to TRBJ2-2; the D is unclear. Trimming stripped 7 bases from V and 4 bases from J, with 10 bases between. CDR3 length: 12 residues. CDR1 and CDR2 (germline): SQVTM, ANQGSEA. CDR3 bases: TGCAGCGGCCGAGAGCCCACCGGGGAGCTGTTTTTT. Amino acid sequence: CSGREPTGELFF.

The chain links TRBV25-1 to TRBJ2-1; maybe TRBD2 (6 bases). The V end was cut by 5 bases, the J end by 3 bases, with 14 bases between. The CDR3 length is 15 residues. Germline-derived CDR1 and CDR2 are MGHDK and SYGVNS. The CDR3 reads CASSKLVADYNEQFF. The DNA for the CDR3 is TGTGCCAGCAGTAAACTTGTAGCGGACTACAATGAGCAGTTCTTC.

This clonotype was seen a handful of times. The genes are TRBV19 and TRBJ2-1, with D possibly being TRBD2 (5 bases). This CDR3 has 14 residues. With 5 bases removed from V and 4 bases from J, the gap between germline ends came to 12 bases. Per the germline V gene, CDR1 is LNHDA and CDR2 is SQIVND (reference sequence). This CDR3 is CASSGSELYNEQFF. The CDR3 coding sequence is TGTGCCAGTAGTGGTAGCGAACTATACAATGAGCAGTTCTTC. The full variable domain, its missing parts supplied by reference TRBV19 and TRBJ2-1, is DGGITQSPKYLFRKEGQNVTLSCEQNLNHDAMYWYRQDPGQGLRLIYYSQIVNDFQKGDIAEGYSVSREKKESFPLTVTSAQKNPTAFYLCASSGSELYNEQFFGPGTRLTVL.

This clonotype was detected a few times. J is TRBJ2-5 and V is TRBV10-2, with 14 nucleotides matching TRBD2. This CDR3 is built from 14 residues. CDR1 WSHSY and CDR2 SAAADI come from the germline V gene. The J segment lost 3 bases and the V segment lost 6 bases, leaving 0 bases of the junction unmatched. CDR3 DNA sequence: TGCGCCAGCAGGGGACTAGCGGGAGAAGAGACCCAGTACTTC. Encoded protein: CASRGLAGEETQYF.